This T cell receptor beta chain was captured in a study of cytomegalovirus exposure and HLA in healthy donors. Study overall: Of some 400 genotyped donors, about 80% grouped in the Caucasian-associated ancestry cluster. The study, taken as a whole, reports: A later analysis showed that HLA-associated TCR beta chains had undergone more clonal expansion than equally common others. Presence/absence results assume similar sequencing depth per donor, which may not hold.

As regards this clone: Its specificity is unknown.

The PCR made use of 60 Vbeta and 13 Jbeta primers. The table came from immunoSEQ multiplex PCR; TCRdb's copy has only in-frame clones and leaves some out. Here the sample spans 60,000 to 90,000 clones, 60% to 70% being singletons. Trimming removed 1 base from V and 4 bases from J; junction bases left unmatched: 9. In germline, CDR1 is SGHKS, CDR2 YYEKEE (reference sequence). The CDR3 covers 17 residues. The clonotype was recovered from a man in his forties in good health and CMV-seropositive. The sequenced sample consisted of PBMCs. The chain couples TRBV5-5 to TRBJ2-5; 11 bases align to TRBD2. CDR3 coding DNA: TGTGCCAGCAGCTTGACCTTAGCGGGGGGGCCTGGAGAGACCCAGTACTTC. Protein sequence: CASSLTLAGGPGETQYF.